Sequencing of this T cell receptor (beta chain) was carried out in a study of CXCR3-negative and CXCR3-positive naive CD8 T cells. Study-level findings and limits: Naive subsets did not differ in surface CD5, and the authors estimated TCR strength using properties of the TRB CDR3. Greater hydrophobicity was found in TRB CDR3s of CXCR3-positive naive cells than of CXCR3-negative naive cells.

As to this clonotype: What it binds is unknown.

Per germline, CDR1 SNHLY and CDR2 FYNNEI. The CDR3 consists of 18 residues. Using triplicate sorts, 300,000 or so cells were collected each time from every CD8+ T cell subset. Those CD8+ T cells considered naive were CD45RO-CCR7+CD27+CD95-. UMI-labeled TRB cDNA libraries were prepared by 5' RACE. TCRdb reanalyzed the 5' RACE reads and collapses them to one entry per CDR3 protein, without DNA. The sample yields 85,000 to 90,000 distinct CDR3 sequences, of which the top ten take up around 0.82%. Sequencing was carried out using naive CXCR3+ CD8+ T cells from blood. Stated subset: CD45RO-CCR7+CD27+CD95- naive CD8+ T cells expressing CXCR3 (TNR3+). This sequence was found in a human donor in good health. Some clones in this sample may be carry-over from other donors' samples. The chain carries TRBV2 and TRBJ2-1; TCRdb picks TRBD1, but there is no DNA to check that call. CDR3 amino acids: CASIQTPSTISSYNEQFF.